This T cell receptor beta chain was documented in a study of technical replicates of blood from a few donors (dated by TCRdb to between 2016 and 2019). The CDR3 measures 14 amino acids from cysteine to phenylalanine. CDR3 DNA is the only sequence kept; it has 42 bases, read in frame from the first base. V is trimmed back by 6 bases and J by 0 bases, and the junction contains 3 bases that no gene match accounts for. As encoded in the germline V gene, CDR1 is MNHEY while CDR2 is SVGAGI. In its sample, this clone was seen once. This receptor's antigen is unknown. Base qualities were left out, and no much larger clone turns up one base away. The library was prepared using the immunoSEQ multiplex PCR assay. TCRdb re-hosts the immuneACCESS table, in-frame sequences only. Its copies lack some clones; in the studies checked, an unresolved V gene accounts for under half of them, and the cause for the rest is not known. Counted in this sample were roughly 60,000 clones; around nine tenths of them appeared once. The ten most abundant clones make up about 5% of the sample.

Sequencing input: PBMCs. The chain couples TRBV6-5 to TRBJ2-7; 9 bases in the middle match TRBD1. The receptor was derived from a human donor in good health. Some clones in this sample may be carry-over from other donors' samples. CDR3 protein: CASSRDRVSYEQYF. In nucleotides, the sequence is TGTGCCAGCAGCCGGGACAGGGTCTCCTACGAGCAGTACTTC.